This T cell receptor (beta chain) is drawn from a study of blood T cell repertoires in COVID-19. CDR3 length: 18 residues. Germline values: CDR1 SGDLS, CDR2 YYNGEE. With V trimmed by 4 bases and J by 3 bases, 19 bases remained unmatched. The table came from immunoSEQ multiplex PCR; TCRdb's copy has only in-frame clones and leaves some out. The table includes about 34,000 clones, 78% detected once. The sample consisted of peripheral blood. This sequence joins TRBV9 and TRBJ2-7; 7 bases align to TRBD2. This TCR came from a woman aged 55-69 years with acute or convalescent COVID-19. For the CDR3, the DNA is TGTGCCAGCAGCCCTCTCAAGGGGCTAGCGGATATAAACTACGAGCAGTACTTC. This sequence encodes CASSPLKGLADINYEQYF.